The rows below give T cell receptor beta chains drawn from one sample of a study of blood T cell repertoires in COVID-19. TCRdb keeps only in-frame clones here, not all; method: immunoSEQ multiplex PCR. The top ten hold approximately 20% of the sample, which has about 75,000 clones, about 88% seen once. Sequencing used peripheral blood. These receptors all stem from a human donor in a cohort sampled during active COVID-19. Both conserved end residues are part of each CDR3. The D gene is left open where the match is weak. Size tells how often a clone was seen (once, few, many) or the class of an expanded clone, and some rows leave it out.

.,TRBV2,.,TRBJ1-2,CASSSQGTGGYTF,TGTGCCAGCAGTTCTCAGGGGACGGGTGGCTACACCTTC
TRBD2,TRBV27,.,TRBJ2-1,CASSLGSGRGGNNEQFF,TGTGCCAGCAGTTTAGGTAGCGGGAGAGGGGGGAACAATGAGCAGTTCTTC
.,TRBV4-1,.,TRBJ2-3,CASSQVGGRDTQYF,TGCGCCAGCAGCCAAGTCGGGGGGCGGGATACGCAGTATTTT
.,TRBV7-9,.,TRBJ1-5,CASSSVGGVQPQHF,TGTGCCAGCAGCTCAGTGGGAGGGGTTCAGCCCCAGCATTTT
TRBD1,TRBV6-2/TRBV6-3,.,TRBJ2-2,CASSYRDRVNTGELFF,TGTGCCAGCAGTTACAGGGACAGAGTAAACACCGGGGAGCTGTTTTTT
TRBD1,TRBV9,once,TRBJ2-5,CASSAQDRGQETQYF,TGTGCCAGCAGCGCGCAGGACAGGGGGCAAGAGACCCAGTACTTC
TRBD1,TRBV16,few,TRBJ1-5,CASSRLSGGKGNQPQHF,TGTGCCAGCAGCCGACTATCAGGGGGAAAGGGCAATCAGCCCCAGCATTTT
TRBD2,TRBV2,.,TRBJ2-7,CASRRSGEAIYEQYF,TGTGCCAGCAGGAGGAGCGGGGAGGCGATCTACGAGCAGTACTTC
.,TRBV19,.,TRBJ2-1,CASSEYMRYNEQFF,TGTGCCAGTAGTGAATACATGCGGTACAATGAGCAGTTCTTC
TRBD1,TRBV4-2,once,TRBJ2-6,CASSQDGDRRSGANVLTF,TGTGCCAGCAGCCAAGATGGGGACAGGAGATCCGGGGCCAACGTCCTGACTTTC
.,TRBV7-2,.,TRBJ2-1,CASSLVGGPYPIFFF,TGTGCCAGCAGCTTAGTGGGGGGGCCTTACCCCATCTTCTTCTTC
TRBD2,TRBV10-3,.,TRBJ2-3,CAIRPSGGSDTQYF,TGTGCCATCAGGCCTAGCGGGGGTTCAGATACGCAGTATTTT
TRBD2,TRBV7-9,.,TRBJ2-3,CASSSTSGGARADTQYF,TGTGCCAGCAGCTCGACTAGCGGGGGCGCCCGGGCCGATACGCAGTATTTT
.,TRBV27,.,TRBJ2-2,CASSSRRNTGELFF,TGTGCCAGCAGTTCAAGGAGAAACACCGGGGAGCTGTTTTTT
TRBD2,TRBV19,.,TRBJ2-4,CASSKISGRDIQYF,TGTGCCAGTAGTAAAATTAGCGGGAGAGACATTCAGTACTTC
.,TRBV18,few,TRBJ2-3,CASSPPMGAGTTDTQYF,TGTGCCAGCTCACCACCGATGGGGGCCGGGACCACAGATACGCAGTATTTT
.,TRBV28,.,TRBJ2-1,CASRSGGASIRLMDEQFF,TGTGCCAGCAGGTCCGGAGGGGCTAGTATTCGCCTGATGGATGAGCAGTTCTTC
.,TRBV6-5,.,TRBJ1-2,CASSYRGEKYF,TGTGCCAGCAGTTACCGGGGGGAGAAGTACTTC
TRBD1,TRBV4-1,.,TRBJ2-2,CASSQGPTGEATGELFF,TGCGCCAGCAGCCAAGGACCGACAGGGGAGGCCACCGGGGAGCTGTTTTTT
.,TRBV12-5,.,TRBJ2-7,CASGLTIGLPNTYF,TGTGCTAGTGGTTTGACCATAGGACTGCCAAATACGTACTTC
TRBD2,TRBV6-2/TRBV6-3,once,TRBJ2-2,CASSLRGVRNTGELFF,TGTGCCAGCAGCCTACGGGGGGTTCGTAACACCGGGGAGCTGTTTTTT
.,TRBV11-3,.,TRBJ1-1,CASSFGGMNTEAFF,TGTGCCAGCAGCTTTGGGGGGATGAACACTGAAGCTTTCTTT
TRBD1,TRBV19,once,TRBJ1-2,CASSMVGTGARRGYTF,TGTGCCAGTAGTATGGTCGGGACAGGGGCCCGTAGGGGCTACACCTTC
TRBD2,TRBV7-3,.,TRBJ2-2,CASSLTSGNTGELFF,TGTGCCAGCAGCTTGACTAGCGGTAACACCGGGGAGCTGTTTTTT
.,TRBV4-1,.,TRBJ2-1,CASSLTGYNEQFF,TGCGCCAGCAGCCTAACAGGATACAATGAGCAGTTCTTC
TRBD2,TRBV7-9,.,TRBJ2-1,CASSSVGGRSSYNEQFF,TGTGCCAGCAGCTCGGTCGGCGGGAGATCCTCCTACAATGAGCAGTTCTTC
.,TRBV7-9,once,TRBJ2-1,CASSNRRGFGLGEQFF,TGTGCCAGCAGCAACCGGCGGGGTTTCGGTCTGGGTGAGCAGTTCTTC
TRBD1,TRBV6-2/TRBV6-3,.,TRBJ2-1,CASSYRYRGSSYNEQFF,TGTGCCAGCAGTTACCGTTACAGGGGAAGCTCCTACAATGAGCAGTTCTTC
.,TRBV18,once,TRBJ1-2,CASSPGQKSFYGYTF,TGTGCCAGCTCACCAGGACAGAAAAGCTTCTATGGCTACACCTTC
.,TRBV5-1,.,TRBJ2-2,CASRSIERNTGELFF,TGCGCCAGCCGCTCAATAGAGCGGAACACCGGGGAGCTGTTTTTT
TRBD1,TRBV29-1,few,TRBJ2-5,CSVTGTGYQEWDF,TGCAGCGTTACCGGGACAGGGTACCAAGAGTGGGACTTC
.,TRBV6-2/TRBV6-3,.,TRBJ1-4,CASSRYDYSREKLFF,TGTGCCAGCAGTCGGTACGATTACTCTAGGGAAAAACTGTTTTTT
TRBD2,TRBV14,.,TRBJ2-5,CASSLSTSGSLKETQYF,TGTGCCAGCAGCCTCTCTACTAGCGGGAGCCTTAAAGAGACCCAGTACTTC
TRBD1,TRBV7-6,.,TRBJ2-7,CASSPGRDRGQGEQYF,TGTGCCAGCAGCCCCGGCCGGGACAGGGGGCAAGGAGAGCAGTACTTC
TRBD2,TRBV29-1,.,TRBJ2-1,CSVSVGGTSGSSYNEQFF,TGCAGCGTTTCCGTGGGGGGGACTAGCGGGAGCTCCTACAATGAGCAGTTCTTC
.,TRBV3-1/TRBV3-2,.,TRBJ2-2,CASSQDGQSGELFF,TGTGCCAGCAGCCAAGATGGTCAGTCCGGGGAGCTGTTTTTT
TRBD1,TRBV24-1,.,TRBJ1-5,CATSGTGNQPQHF,TGTGCCACCAGTGGGACAGGGAATCAGCCCCAGCATTTT
.,TRBV10-2,.,TRBJ2-7,CASSSRRGSSYEQYF,TGCGCCAGCAGCTCCCGGCGGGGAAGCTCCTACGAGCAGTACTTC
TRBD1,TRBV30,.,TRBJ2-6,CAWSKPGQGIPGANVLTF,TGTGCCTGGAGTAAACCGGGACAGGGGATCCCTGGGGCCAACGTCCTGACTTTC
.,TRBV5-1,.,TRBJ2-3,CASSLGLSTDTQYF,TGCGCCAGCAGCTTGGGACTGTCCACAGATACGCAGTATTTT
TRBD1,TRBV19,.,TRBJ1-2,CASSMVGTGGYTF,TGTGCCAGTAGTATGGTAGGGACAGGCGGCTACACCTTC
.,TRBV6-2/TRBV6-3,.,TRBJ2-5,CASSYVAGKSQETQYF,TGTGCCAGCAGTTACGTTGCGGGGAAAAGCCAAGAGACCCAGTACTTC
.,TRBV7-8,.,TRBJ1-5,CASSPNQPQHF,TGTGCCAGCAGCCCGAATCAGCCCCAGCATTTT
TRBD2,TRBV28,.,TRBJ2-1,CASSLRGSGTGREQFF,TGTGCCAGCAGCCTCCGGGGTAGCGGGACCGGACGCGAGCAGTTCTTC
TRBD1,TRBV19,.,TRBJ1-1,CASRDRGRGDTEAFF,TGTGCCAGCCGGGACAGGGGGCGCGGGGACACTGAAGCTTTCTTT
TRBD1,TRBV18,few,TRBJ2-1,CASSRGSGTGKVNEQFF,TGTGCCAGCTCAAGAGGTTCCGGGACAGGGAAGGTCAATGAGCAGTTCTTC
.,TRBV7-9,few,TRBJ2-1,CASSRGGSYNEQFF,TGTGCCAGCAGCCGCGGAGGATCCTACAATGAGCAGTTCTTC
.,TRBV30,.,TRBJ1-1,CAWSVTGGTEAFF,TGTGCCTGGAGTGTAACGGGGGGCACTGAAGCTTTCTTT
TRBD1,TRBV10-3,.,TRBJ2-7,CAISGGQGENYEQYF,TGTGCCATCAGCGGGGGACAGGGGGAGAACTACGAGCAGTACTTC
.,TRBV12-5,once,TRBJ2-5,CASGSMVGLAGETQYF,TGTGCTAGTGGTTCCATGGTGGGACTCGCGGGAGAGACCCAGTACTTC
TRBD1,TRBV6-4,.,TRBJ2-2,CASSGQGTGELFF,TGTGCCAGCAGTGGACAGGGGACCGGGGAGCTGTTTTTT
.,TRBV27,.,TRBJ1-1,CASSLLVNTEAFF,TGTGCCAGCAGTTTGTTAGTGAACACTGAAGCTTTCTTT
.,TRBV4-1,.,TRBJ1-1,CASSQDPGQYTEAFF,TGCGCCAGCAGCCAAGATCCCGGACAGTACACTGAAGCTTTCTTT
TRBD1,TRBV10-2,.,TRBJ1-5,CASDELTGAGGQPQHF,TGCGCCAGCGACGAGCTAACAGGGGCCGGGGGACAGCCCCAGCATTTT
TRBD1,TRBV6-5,.,TRBJ1-1,CASSSDRGQNTEAFF,TGTGCCAGCAGTTCGGACAGGGGGCAAAACACTGAAGCTTTCTTT
TRBD1,TRBV6-4,.,TRBJ2-3,CASSDSGTGSFGTQYF,TGTGCCAGCAGTGACTCAGGGACAGGATCCTTTGGTACGCAGTATTTT
.,TRBV29-1,few,TRBJ2-2,CSVGPSQGSTGELFF,TGCAGCGTTGGTCCGTCCCAGGGGAGCACCGGGGAGCTGTTTTTT
TRBD1,TRBV6-5,.,TRBJ1-2,CASSYSRTGRYYGYTF,TGTGCCAGCAGTTACTCGAGGACAGGGAGGTACTATGGCTACACCTTC
.,TRBV6-4,.,TRBJ2-1,CASSRDWTDEQFF,TGTGCCAGCAGCCGGGACTGGACCGATGAGCAGTTCTTC